The present TCR beta chain was sequenced within a study of cytomegalovirus exposure and HLA in healthy donors. This clone was picked up a small number of times. The PCR employed 60 Vbeta primers together with 13 Jbeta primers. The protocol was immunoSEQ multiplex PCR, while the TCRdb copy is restricted to in-frame clones and leaves out a portion. This sample yields about 100,000 clones, of which 77% are seen a single time; roughly 3.9% belongs to the top ten. The length of the CDR3 is 14 residues. Trimming stripped 2 bases from V and 7 bases from J, with 11 bases between. CDR1 WNHNN and CDR2 SYGVQD come from the germline V gene (reference sequence).

The chain couples TRBV10-1 to TRBJ1-4; D is unclear. The TCR sequence derives from a male donor in good health and CMV-seronegative. Material: PBMCs. The CDR3 loop reads CASSESPRGEKLFF. The CDR3, as DNA: TGCGCCAGCAGTGAGAGCCCGAGAGGTGAAAAACTGTTTTTT.